The clone carrying this TCR beta chain was detected ten times or more. Antigen specificity is unknown. Original data processing: The study took CDR3 differences across clinicopathological groups and made a distant-metastasis classifier for papillary thyroid cancer from them. TCRdb re-called the PCR reads through MiXCR. For this entry, the V and J calls and clone size follow TCRdb and not the study's own pipeline. The sample has approximately 35,000 clones, about a fifth seen once. The sample comes from a study of metastatic and nonmetastatic thyroid tumors. Turning to the study itself: Repertoires were compared across blood and tumor or nodule tissue from malignant and benign thyroid patients. Findings of the study overall: Significantly higher TCR beta diversity was reportedly seen in malignant thyroid tumors than benign nodules, in blood and tumor.

Prior to thyroid surgery, none of the patients had received any treatment. The CDR3 has 15 amino acids. CDR1 and CDR2 (germline): ENHRY, SYGVKD. The V gene lost 11 bases and the J gene lost 0 bases, with 18 bases spanning the gap. This clonotype was sampled from a male donor with papillary thyroid cancer or a benign thyroid nodule (not recorded which). Some clones in this sample may be carry-over from other donors' samples. The sequencing sample was made of tumor tissue. The chain combines TRBV10-3 with TRBJ2-3; TRBD2 is a possible D gene (6 bases). CDR3 nucleotides: TGTGCCTCGAGGCGGGACGGCGCTAGCACAGATACGCAGTATTTT. Amino acid sequence: CASRRDGASTDTQYF.